One and the same sample provided the 3 T cell receptor beta chains below, sequenced in a study of cytomegalovirus exposure and HLA in healthy donors. Researchers ran the PCR with 60 Vbeta and 13 Jbeta primers. Profiling relied on immunoSEQ multiplex PCR, and the TCRdb table lists in-frame clones only, not all of them. The sample lists some 180,000 clones; about four fifths were seen once. The sequenced sample was PBMCs. These receptors were obtained from a middle-aged man in good health and CMV-seronegative.

This clone was observed a few times. V is TRBV7-3 and J is TRBJ2-3, with 11 bases matching TRBD2. The J segment lost 2 bases and the V segment lost 4 bases, leaving 2 bases of the junction unmatched. CDR3 size: 15 residues. From germline, CDR1 is SGHTA and CDR2 FQGTGA. CDR3 in DNA: TGTGCCAGCAGCTATAGCGGGAGGGACACAGATACGCAGTATTTT. Amino acids: CASSYSGRDTDTQYF.

With respect to this clone: This specimen includes other DNA sequences encoding the same CDR3. The gene calls are TRBV6-6 and TRBJ1-5, with a possible D match to TRBD1 (5 bases). The ends were cut back, 3 bases at V and 4 bases at J, with 10 bases in the middle. Per the germline V gene, CDR1 is MNHNY and CDR2 is SVGAGI (reference sequence). CDR3 length equals 14 residues. The CDR3 bases are TGTGCCAGCAGTTATAGTACAGGTAATCAGCCCCAGCATTTT. As protein: CASSYSTGNQPQHF.

In this sample, this clone turned up a few times. V and J are TRBV27 and TRBJ1-4, with 7 bases matching TRBD1. Germline CDR1 MNHEY, CDR2 SMNVEV (reference sequence). V shed 2 bases, J shed 2 bases, and the junction held 14 bases outside the gene matches. This CDR3 is built from 19 residues. CDR3 nucleotide sequence: TGTGCCAGCAGTTTACCCTTCCACCCAGGGGGTGTGACTAATGAAAAACTGTTTTTT. Translating gives CASSLPFHPGGVTNEKLFF.